This T cell receptor (beta chain) was obtained from a study of immune evolution from preneoplasia to lung adenocarcinoma. Comment on this clone: As yet, its antigen is unknown.

Resections took place in Japan or China from about 2014 to 2017. Premalignant or tumor cells were enriched by macro-dissection after pathologic assessment. Study outcomes and limitations: Normal lung had the highest top T cell clone frequencies. Later-stage lesions seemingly showed higher T cell density and diversity than normal lung.

CDR3 length: 15 residues. The germline CDR1 and CDR2 sequences are SNHLY and FYNNEI. The germline V and J ends were trimmed by 5 bases and 2 bases, with 13 bases remaining between them. The protocol was immunoSEQ multiplex PCR, while the TCRdb copy is restricted to in-frame clones and leaves out a portion. This table has some 15,000 clones, 80% to 90% appearing once. This chain connects TRBV2 to TRBJ1-5; perhaps TRBD1 as D (6 bases). The receptor comes from a person aged 70 to 85 with lung adenocarcinoma. The sequencing sample was made of FFPE minimally invasive lung adenocarcinoma tissue. The CDR3 DNA follows: TGTGCCAGCAGTCGCAGGGGAGGGGGCAATCAGCCCCAGCATTTT. It specifies CASSRRGGGNQPQHF.